These T cell receptor beta chains were read from a single sample in a study of beta chain features in type 1 diabetes. The assay was immunoSEQ multiplex PCR, and TCRdb's table has in-frame clones only and misses some. This sample has approximately 250,000 clones, with around 14% found just once. The specimen sequenced was naive CD4+ T cells from blood. The source of these receptors is a woman between 35 and 50 years old in good health. CDR3s include the opening cysteine and the closing phenylalanine or tryptophan. Each record gives: D gene, clone size, V gene, J gene, CDR3 protein, CDR3 DNA. D genes are given only for firm matches. Some rows have no size entry. The others give once, few or many, or a class for an expanded clone.

D gene: TRBD2
clone size: few
V gene: TRBV27
J gene: TRBJ2-3
CDR3 protein: CASSSPGLASTDTQYF
CDR3 DNA: TGTGCCAGCAGCTCACCGGGACTAGCGAGCACAGATACGCAGTATTTT

D gene: TRBD1
clone size: NA
V gene: TRBV5-1
J gene: TRBJ2-7
CDR3 protein: CASSQGQGSYEQYF
CDR3 DNA: TGCGCCAGCAGCCAGGGACAGGGATCCTACGAGCAGTACTTC

D gene: NA
clone size: NA
V gene: TRBV7-6
J gene: TRBJ2-7
CDR3 protein: CASSNYLEGYEQYF
CDR3 DNA: TGTGCCAGCAGCAATTACTTAGAGGGTTACGAGCAGTACTTC

D gene: NA
clone size: NA
V gene: TRBV12-5
J gene: TRBJ2-7
CDR3 protein: CASAQGESYEQYF
CDR3 DNA: TGTGCTTCTGCTCAGGGTGAATCCTACGAGCAGTACTTC

D gene: NA
clone size: few
V gene: TRBV6-5
J gene: TRBJ2-5
CDR3 protein: CASSTTGTAEGAQYF
CDR3 DNA: TGTGCCAGCAGTACAACCGGGACCGCCGAGGGGGCCCAGTACTTC

D gene: NA
clone size: few
V gene: TRBV23-1
J gene: TRBJ2-3
CDR3 protein: CASSQSQGVPSTDTQYF
CDR3 DNA: TGCGCCAGCAGTCAATCGCAAGGAGTTCCTAGCACAGATACGCAGTATTTT

D gene: NA
clone size: few
V gene: TRBV10-1
J gene: TRBJ2-3
CDR3 protein: CASRPSGATTDTQYF
CDR3 DNA: TGCGCCAGCAGACCGTCAGGGGCCACCACAGATACGCAGTATTTT

D gene: NA
clone size: few
V gene: TRBV5-1
J gene: TRBJ2-3
CDR3 protein: CASSFRGQSPDTQYF
CDR3 DNA: TGCGCCAGCAGCTTTCGTGGGCAGAGTCCAGATACGCAGTATTTT

D gene: NA
clone size: NA
V gene: TRBV5-4
J gene: TRBJ2-3
CDR3 protein: CASRAGGTPGTDTQYF
CDR3 DNA: TGTGCCAGCAGGGCGGGTGGAACCCCGGGCACAGATACGCAGTATTTT

D gene: NA
clone size: few
V gene: TRBV7-9
J gene: TRBJ1-5
CDR3 protein: CASSLEFQGNNQPQHF
CDR3 DNA: TGTGCCAGCAGCTTAGAATTCCAGGGAAACAATCAGCCCCAGCATTTT

D gene: NA
clone size: few
V gene: TRBV5-1
J gene: TRBJ1-2
CDR3 protein: CASSLGSVGDGYTF
CDR3 DNA: TGCGCCAGCAGCTTGGGTTCAGTAGGGGATGGCTACACCTTC

D gene: TRBD1
clone size: few
V gene: TRBV10-2
J gene: TRBJ1-2
CDR3 protein: CATSLKGGQGNYGYTF
CDR3 DNA: TGCGCCACCAGCCTTAAGGGGGGACAGGGGAACTATGGCTACACCTTC

D gene: NA
clone size: NA
V gene: TRBV7-9
J gene: TRBJ1-6
CDR3 protein: CASSLYQGHSPLHF
CDR3 DNA: TGTGCCAGCAGCTTATATCAGGGTCACTCACCCCTCCACTTT

D gene: TRBD1
clone size: NA
V gene: TRBV4-3
J gene: TRBJ2-1
CDR3 protein: CASSQRSRDRGFDEQFF
CDR3 DNA: TGCGCCAGCAGCCAGAGAAGCCGGGACAGGGGATTCGATGAGCAGTTCTTC